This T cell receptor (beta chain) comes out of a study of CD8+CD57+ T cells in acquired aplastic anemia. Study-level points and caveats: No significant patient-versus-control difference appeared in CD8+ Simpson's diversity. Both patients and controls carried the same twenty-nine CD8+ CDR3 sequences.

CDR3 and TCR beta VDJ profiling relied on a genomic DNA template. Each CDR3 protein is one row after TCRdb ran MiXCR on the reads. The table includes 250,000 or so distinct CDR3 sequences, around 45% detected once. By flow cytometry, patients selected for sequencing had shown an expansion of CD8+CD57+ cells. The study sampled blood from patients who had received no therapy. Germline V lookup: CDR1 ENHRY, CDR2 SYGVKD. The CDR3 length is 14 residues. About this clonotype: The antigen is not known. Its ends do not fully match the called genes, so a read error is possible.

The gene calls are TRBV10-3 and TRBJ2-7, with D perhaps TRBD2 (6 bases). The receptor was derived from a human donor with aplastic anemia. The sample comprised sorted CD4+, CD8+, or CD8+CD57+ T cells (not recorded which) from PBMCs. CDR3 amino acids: CAISRGTAAYEQYF. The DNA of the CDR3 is TGTGCAATCAGCCGCGGGACGGCCGCCTACGAGCAGTACTTC.